The present entry profiles one T cell receptor beta chain with its context. What this receptor recognizes is not known. No quality values exist for individual bases; no much larger clone is one base distant. Based on the germline V gene, the CDR1 and CDR2 sequences are MNHEY and SVGAGI. V drops 7 bases and J drops 2 bases, leaving 17 bases in between. The CDR3 spans 15 residues, from the cysteine through the phenylalanine. The retained sequence is limited to the CDR3, 45 bases, with the frame set at the first base. These data originate in a study of T cell repertoires in cytomegalovirus infection (dated by TCRdb to between 2017 and 2020). Study-wide context: The HLA type of each donor mattered for the analysis, because public TCR beta signatures pointed to carriage of CMV infection along with the matching HLA type.

The reads were generated on an Illumina HiSeq 1500. TCRdb reprocessing: public reads trimmed at Q25 with fastp, clones called with MiXCR, in-frame beta chains kept. One record per CDR3 amino acid sequence lists the most common genes and DNA. The sample contains just over 300,000 distinct CDR3 sequences, around a sixth of them found a single time. Together, the top ten hold around 11% of the sample. The paper's findings and limits, for the study overall: The ex vivo response was dominated by HLA-C-restricted CMV-specific TCR beta clonotypes, and the single most frequent clonotype in two of eight donors was supplied by these HLA-C-restricted clonotypes. Cumulative frequency of public TCR beta family members discriminated carriers of CMV infection plus the relevant HLA type in this cohort and an independent roughly 350-donor cohort.

Recombination connected TRBV6-5 to TRBJ2-5; TRBD1 is a weak D gene call, 6 bases matching. The clonotype comes from a human donor in good health (CMV status not recorded). Some clones in this sample may be carry-over from other donors' samples. Source material: PBMCs. The encoded CDR3 is CASNTGSRMQETQYF. The nucleotides read TGTGCCAGCAACACAGGGTCCCGGATGCAAGAGACCCAGTACTTC.